Listed here are 18 T cell receptor beta chains from one sample, sequenced in a study of cytomegalovirus exposure and HLA in healthy donors. Vbeta (60) and Jbeta (13) primers were used in the PCR. Profiled with immunoSEQ multiplex PCR; TCRdb holds only in-frame clones, not every one. Altogether fewer than 200,000 clones are present, about 80% being singletons, with the ten largest covering 9.7%. The material sequenced was PBMCs. These receptor sequences come from a man between 18 and 35 years old in good health and CMV-seropositive.

This sequence joins TRBV11-1 and TRBJ2-5, with D tentatively TRBD2 (6 bases). V was trimmed by 3 bases and J by 4 bases, leaving 12 bases between them. Germline CDR1 SGHAT, CDR2 FQDESV (reference sequence). This CDR3 has 14 amino acids. The CDR3 is CASSFDAGLETQYF. The CDR3 nucleotides are TGTGCCAGCAGCTTCGATGCGGGGCTAGAGACCCAGTACTTC. Full variable domain (outside the CDR3, taken from reference TRBV11-1 and TRBJ2-5): EAEVAQSPRYKITEKSQAVAFWCDPISGHATLYWYRQILGQGPELLVQFQDESVVDDSQLPKDRFSAERLKGVDSTLKIQPAELGDSAMYLCASSFDAGLETQYFGPGTRLLVL.

The chain uses TRBV9 and TRBJ2-5; D might be TRBD2 (6 bases). The V and J ends lost 0 bases and 0 bases respectively, with 9 bases between them. Germline V lookup: CDR1 SGDLS, CDR2 YYNGEE. CDR3 size: 15 residues. The CDR3 DNA sequence: TGTGCCAGCAGCGTAGGCGGGGCCAACCAAGAGACCCAGTACTTC. Translated: CASSVGGANQETQYF. Using reference TRBV9 and TRBJ2-5 for the parts outside the CDR3, the full variable domain is DSGVTQTPKHLITATGQRVTLRCSPRSGDLSVYWYQQSLDQGLQFLIQYYNGEERAKGNILERFSAQQFPDLHSELNLSSLELGDSALYFCASSVGGANQETQYFGPGTRLLVL.

This clone was recorded a few times. This chain uses TRBV25-1 with TRBJ2-1; D not resolved. The V gene lost 3 bases and the J gene lost 8 bases, with 8 bases spanning the gap. CDR1 and CDR2 (germline): MGHDK, SYGVNS. The CDR3 is 12 residues long. The CDR3 spells CASSDFEDEQFF. The CDR3 DNA reads as TGTGCCAGCAGTGACTTCGAGGATGAGCAGTTCTTC.

V is TRBV27 and J is TRBJ2-2; D is uncertain. Per germline, CDR1 MNHEY and CDR2 SMNVEV (reference sequence). The CDR3 covers 13 residues. Trimming left V 2 bases short and J 4 bases short, with 5 bases between. CDR3 amino acids: CASSLRSTGELFF. As DNA, the CDR3 is TGTGCCAGCAGTTTACGCAGCACCGGGGAGCTGTTTTTT.

V gene TRBV13 combines with J gene TRBJ2-1, with TRBD2 as a possible D gene (5 bases). The CDR3 is 12 residues long. V was trimmed by 5 bases and J by 9 bases, leaving 11 bases between them. The V gene's germline CDR1 is PRHDT and CDR2 FYEKMQ (reference sequence). CDR3 sequence (DNA): TGTGCCAGCAGCACCCGACTATTTGAGCAGTTCTTC. This sequence encodes CASSTRLFEQFF.

On this clone: Other DNA sequences within the sample encode an identical CDR3. This rearrangement joins TRBV9 to TRBJ1-2; a weak D match, TRBD1 (6 bases). Trimming stripped 0 bases from V and 5 bases from J, with 11 bases between. CDR1 and CDR2 (germline): SGDLS, YYNGEE. The CDR3 is 14 amino acids. CDR3 DNA sequence: TGTGCCAGCAGCGTAGGCTCAGGGGTGTATGGCTACACCTTC. It specifies CASSVGSGVYGYTF.

The chain has TRBV9 and TRBJ1-5, with 8 bases identical to TRBD1. This CDR3 region has 15 residues. Germline loops: CDR1 SGDLS, CDR2 YYNGEE. V shed 7 bases, J shed 10 bases, and the junction held 16 bases outside the gene matches. The CDR3 sequence is CASSPGGAGGFPQHF. Written as DNA, the CDR3 is TGTGCCAGCTCCCCAGGTGGGGCAGGGGGCTTTCCCCAGCATTTT.

This clone was recorded only once. This chain uses TRBV7-2 with TRBJ2-7; D is ambiguous. CDR1 is SGHTA, CDR2 FQGNSA, per germline. The V and J ends lost 5 bases and 7 bases respectively, with 15 bases between them. This CDR3 is 13 amino acids long. CDR3 coding DNA: TGTGCCAGCAGCCCCTTGCGCGTCGGGGAGCAGTACTTC. It codes for CASSPLRVGEQYF.

This clone was seen a few times. The genes are TRBV7-8 and TRBJ2-3; a weak D match, TRBD2 (6 bases). The V gene's germline CDR1 is SGHVS and CDR2 FQNEAQ. V was shortened by 5 bases and J by 0 bases, with 12 bases between the two germline ends. This CDR3 contains 15 residues. The CDR3 reads CASSASEGSTDTQYF. CDR3 nucleotides: TGTGCCAGCAGCGCCTCGGAGGGGAGCACAGATACGCAGTATTTT.

A word on this clone: Different DNA sequences within this sample yield the same CDR3. This chain connects TRBV13 to TRBJ2-2; no definite D call. V was cut by 3 bases and J by 0 bases, with 5 bases left in between. This CDR3 is 14 amino acids long. Looked up from germline, CDR1 is PRHDT and CDR2 is FYEKMQ (reference sequence). The CDR3 region has the DNA TGTGCCAGCAGCTTGGGCCCGAACACCGGGGAGCTGTTTTTT. As protein: CASSLGPNTGELFF.

V is TRBV19 and J is TRBJ2-1, with D perhaps TRBD2 (5 bases). This CDR3 contains 13 residues. Germline V gene data show CDR1 as LNHDA and CDR2 as SQIVND (reference sequence). The V end lost 6 bases, the J end lost 9 bases, and 15 bases lay between the germline ends. The CDR3 DNA follows: TGTGCCAGTAGGGATCTAGCTCTGGGTGAGCAGTTCTTC. Its translation: CASRDLALGEQFF.

The CDR3 coding sequence is TGCGCCAGCAGATATCAGGGGGACACTGAAGCTTTCTTT. Translating it yields CASRYQGDTEAFF. The chain has TRBV5-1 and TRBJ1-1, with 7 bases that match TRBD1. The CDR3 covers 13 residues. CDR1 SGHRS and CDR2 YFSETQ come from the germline V gene. V trimming: 5 bases; J trimming: 3 bases; junction bases outside the gene matches: 4. Full variable domain (outside the CDR3, taken from reference TRBV5-1 and TRBJ1-1): KAGVTQTPRYLIKTRGQQVTLSCSPISGHRSVSWYQQTPGQGLQFLFEYFSETQRNKGNFPGRFSGRQFSNSRSEMNVSTLELGDSALYLCASRYQGDTEAFFGQGTRLTVV.

The rearrangement links TRBV15 to TRBJ2-4, with D possibly matching TRBD1 (5 bases). The CDR3 covers 14 residues. Trimming left V 0 bases short and J 5 bases short, with 8 bases between. In germline, CDR1 is LNHNV, CDR2 YYDKDF (reference sequence). The CDR3 coding sequence is TGTGCCACCAGCAGAGATATCAGGGAAAACATTCAGTACTTC. Translated, it gives CATSRDIRENIQYF.

The gene calls are TRBV6-9 and TRBJ2-2, with D maybe TRBD2 (6 bases). V lost 1 base and J lost 1, with 10 bases in between. Germline CDR1 reads MNHGY; CDR2 reads SVAAGI. The CDR3 contains 16 residues. The CDR3 bases are TGTGCCAGCAGTTATTGGCTAGCGAAGAACACCGGGGAGCTGTTTTTT. Translated, it gives CASSYWLAKNTGELFF.

V usage is TRBV27 and J usage is TRBJ2-6; 12 bases are shared with TRBD1. Unmatched junction bases numbered 6, after V lost 5 bases and J lost 4 bases. CDR3 size: 17 residues. Germline assignment: CDR1 MNHEY and CDR2 SMNVEV (reference sequence). This CDR3 reads CASSTGTGGAGANVLTF. In DNA form, the CDR3 reads TGTGCCAGCAGTACCGGGACAGGGGGCGCCGGGGCCAACGTCCTGACTTTC.

The chain has TRBV4-2 and TRBJ2-1; TRBD2 agrees at 7 bases. The V gene end was trimmed by 4 bases and the J gene end by 4 bases; junction bases not matched to a gene: 10. This CDR3 region has 16 residues. Looked up from germline, CDR1 is LGHNA and CDR2 is YNFKEQ. This CDR3 reads CASSPRVASGYNEQFF. The CDR3 DNA is TGTGCCAGCAGCCCCCGTGTCGCTAGCGGTTACAATGAGCAGTTCTTC.

The CDR3 protein is CASSPLSNNPYGYTF. CDR3 DNA: TGTGCCAGCTCACCACTGTCGAACAATCCTTATGGCTACACCTTC. The chain recombines TRBV18 with TRBJ1-2; D remains unclear. In germline, CDR1 is KGHSH, CDR2 LQKENI. This CDR3 is 15 amino acids long. V dropped 1 base and J dropped 5 bases, with 14 bases sitting between them.

The V gene is TRBV7-2, the J gene TRBJ1-2; D gene unclear. Trimming left V 4 bases short and J 0 bases short, with 15 bases between. The CDR3 spans 16 residues. Germline V lookup: CDR1 SGHTA, CDR2 FQGNSA. This CDR3 is CASSSGRTGTNYGYTF. The CDR3 DNA follows: TGTGCCAGCAGCTCAGGAAGGACGGGAACTAACTATGGCTACACCTTC.